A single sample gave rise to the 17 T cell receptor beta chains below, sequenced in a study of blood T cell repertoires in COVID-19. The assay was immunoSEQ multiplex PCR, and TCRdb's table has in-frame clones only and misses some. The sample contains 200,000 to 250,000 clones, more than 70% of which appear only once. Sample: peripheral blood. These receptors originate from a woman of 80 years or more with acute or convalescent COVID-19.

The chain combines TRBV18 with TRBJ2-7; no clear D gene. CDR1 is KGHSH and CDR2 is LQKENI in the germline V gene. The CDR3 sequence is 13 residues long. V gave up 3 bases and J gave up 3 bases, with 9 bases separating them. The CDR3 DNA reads TGTGCCAGCTCACCGGCGGTGAACTACGAGCAGTACTTC. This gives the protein CASSPAVNYEQYF.

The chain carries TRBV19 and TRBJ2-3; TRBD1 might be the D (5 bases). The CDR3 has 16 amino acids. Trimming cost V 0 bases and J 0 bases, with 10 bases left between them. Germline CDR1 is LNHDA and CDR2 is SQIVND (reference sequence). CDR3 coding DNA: TGTGCCAGTAGTATAGAGGCCAGGGTAAGCACAGATACGCAGTATTTT. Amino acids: CASSIEARVSTDTQYF. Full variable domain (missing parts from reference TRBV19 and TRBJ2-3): DGGITQSPKYLFRKEGQNVTLSCEQNLNHDAMYWYRQDPGQGLRLIYYSQIVNDFQKGDIAEGYSVSREKKESFPLTVTSAQKNPTAFYLCASSIEARVSTDTQYFGPGTRLTVL.

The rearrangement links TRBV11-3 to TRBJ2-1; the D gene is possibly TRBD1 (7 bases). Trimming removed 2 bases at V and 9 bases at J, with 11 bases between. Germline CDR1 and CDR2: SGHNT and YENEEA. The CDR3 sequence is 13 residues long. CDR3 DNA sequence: TGTGCCAGCAGCTTATCCCAGGGGGGTGAGCAGTTCTTC. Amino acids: CASSLSQGGEQFF.

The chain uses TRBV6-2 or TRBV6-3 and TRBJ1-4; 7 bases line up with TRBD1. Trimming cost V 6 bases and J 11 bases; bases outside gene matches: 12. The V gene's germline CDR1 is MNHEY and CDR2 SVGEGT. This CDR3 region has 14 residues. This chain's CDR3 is CASSPRAQGEKLFF. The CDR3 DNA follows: TGTGCCAGCAGCCCTCGGGCGCAGGGGGAGAAACTGTTTTTT.

The CDR3 DNA follows: TGTGCCAGCTCACAGGGACAGGTCAAGAACACTGAAGCTTTCTTT. Its protein is CASSQGQVKNTEAFF. The chain has TRBV18 and TRBJ1-1; 8 nucleotides align to TRBD1. V was clipped by 4 bases and J by 1 base; unmatched bases: 5. This CDR3 is built from 15 residues. The germline gives CDR1 KGHSH, CDR2 LQKENI. The variable domain in full, with the rest retrieved from reference TRBV18 and TRBJ1-1, is NAGVMQNPRHLVRRRGQEARLRCSPMKGHSHVYWYRQLPEEGLKFMVYLQKENIIDESGMPKERFSAEFPKEGPSILRIQQVVRGDSAAYFCASSQGQVKNTEAFFGQGTRLTVV.

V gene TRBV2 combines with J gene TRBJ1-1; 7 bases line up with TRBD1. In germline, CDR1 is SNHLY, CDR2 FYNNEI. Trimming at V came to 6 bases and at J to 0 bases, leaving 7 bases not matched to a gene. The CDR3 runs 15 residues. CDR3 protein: CASRGQSHMNTEAFF. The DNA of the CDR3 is TGTGCCAGCAGGGGACAGTCACACATGAACACTGAAGCTTTCTTT.

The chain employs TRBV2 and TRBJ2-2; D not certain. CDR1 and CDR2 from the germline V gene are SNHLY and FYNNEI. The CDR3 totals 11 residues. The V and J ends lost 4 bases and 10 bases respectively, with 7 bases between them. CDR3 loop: CASSVVLELFF. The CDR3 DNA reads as TGTGCCAGCAGTGTCGTGTTGGAGCTGTTTTTT.

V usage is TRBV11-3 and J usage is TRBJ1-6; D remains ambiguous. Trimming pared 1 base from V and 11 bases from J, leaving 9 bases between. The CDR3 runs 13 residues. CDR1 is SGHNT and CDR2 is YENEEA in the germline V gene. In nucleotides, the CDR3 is TGTGCCAGCAGCTTAGTAACCGGGGCACCCCTCCACTTT. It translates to CASSLVTGAPLHF.

DNA of the CDR3: TGTGCCAGCAGTTCAGGGGACTATCACACAGATACGCAGTATTTT. Its protein product is CASSSGDYHTDTQYF. The V and J genes are TRBV6-2 or TRBV6-3 and TRBJ2-3; tentatively, D is TRBD2 (7 bases). Trimming shortened V by 4 bases and J by 2 bases, and 13 bases separated the two germline ends. The germline V gene encodes CDR1 MNHEY and CDR2 SVGEGT. The CDR3 consists of 15 residues.

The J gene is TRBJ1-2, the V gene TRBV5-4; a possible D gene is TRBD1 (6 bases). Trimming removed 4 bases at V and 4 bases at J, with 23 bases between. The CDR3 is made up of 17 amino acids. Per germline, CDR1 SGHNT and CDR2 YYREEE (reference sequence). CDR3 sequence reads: CASSPGMAGALPYGYTF. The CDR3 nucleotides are TGTGCCAGCAGCCCAGGGATGGCGGGGGCTCTCCCCTATGGCTACACCTTC.

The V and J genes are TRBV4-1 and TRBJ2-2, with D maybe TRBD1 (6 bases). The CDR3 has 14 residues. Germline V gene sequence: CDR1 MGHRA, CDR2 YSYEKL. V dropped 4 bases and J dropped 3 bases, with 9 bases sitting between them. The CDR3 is CASSLRTDTGELFF. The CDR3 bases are TGCGCCAGCAGCCTACGGACAGACACCGGGGAGCTGTTTTTT.

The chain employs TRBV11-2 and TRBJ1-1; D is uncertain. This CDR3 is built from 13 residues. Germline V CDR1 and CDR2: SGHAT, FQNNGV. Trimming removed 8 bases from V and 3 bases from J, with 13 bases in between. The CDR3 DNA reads TGTGCCAGCCGCCGCGGCGGAGACACTGAAGCTTTCTTT. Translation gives CASRRGGDTEAFF.

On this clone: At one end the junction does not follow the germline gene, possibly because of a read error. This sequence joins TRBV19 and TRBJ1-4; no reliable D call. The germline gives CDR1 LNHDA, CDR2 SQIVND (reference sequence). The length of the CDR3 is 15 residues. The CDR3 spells CASSPTVGTNENLFF. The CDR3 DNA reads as TGTGCCAGTAGCCCGACGGTTGGAACTAATGAAAACCTGTTTTTT.

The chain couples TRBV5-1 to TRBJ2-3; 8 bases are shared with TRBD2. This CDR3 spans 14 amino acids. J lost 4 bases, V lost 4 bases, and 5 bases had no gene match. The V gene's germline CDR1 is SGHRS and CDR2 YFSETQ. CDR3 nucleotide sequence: TGCGCCAGCAGCGGCGGGGGGCGCGCAGATACGCAGTATTTT. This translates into CASSGGGRADTQYF.

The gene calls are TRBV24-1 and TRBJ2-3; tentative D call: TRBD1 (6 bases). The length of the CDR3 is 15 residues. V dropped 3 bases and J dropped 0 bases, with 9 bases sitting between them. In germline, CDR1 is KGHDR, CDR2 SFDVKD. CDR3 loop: CATSDPQGSTDTQYF. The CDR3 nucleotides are TGTGCCACCAGTGATCCCCAGGGGAGCACAGATACGCAGTATTTT.

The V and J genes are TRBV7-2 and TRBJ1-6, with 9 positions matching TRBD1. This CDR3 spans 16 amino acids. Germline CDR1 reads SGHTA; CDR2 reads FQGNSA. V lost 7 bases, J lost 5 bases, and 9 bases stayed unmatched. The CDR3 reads CASTQRGQGNNSPLHF. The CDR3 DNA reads TGTGCCAGCACCCAACGGGGACAGGGAAATAATTCACCCCTCCACTTT.

CDR3 region: CASSPAMGQVPYGYTF. In DNA form, the CDR3 reads TGTGCCAGCAGCCCAGCAATGGGACAGGTACCCTATGGCTACACCTTC. The J gene is TRBJ1-2, the V gene TRBV7-9, with 8 positions matching TRBD1. V lost 5 bases, J lost 4 bases, and 12 bases stayed unmatched. CDR1 is SEHNR, CDR2 FQNEAQ, per germline (reference sequence). CDR3 length: 16 residues.